The 26 T cell receptor beta chains reported below all come from one sample, sequenced in a study of beta chain features in type 1 diabetes. All of the isolated RNA was reverse transcribed, so expressed TCRB transcripts were sequenced. Sequencing used immunoSEQ multiplex PCR; TCRdb keeps in-frame clones, though not all of them. The sample contains more than 300,000 clones, roughly 8% of which appear only once. Sequencing was done on a sample of central memory CD4+ T cells from blood. The receptor set was obtained from a woman under 30 in good health.

This clone was counted between two and nine times. This chain connects TRBV6-6 to TRBJ1-3, with D uncertain. Trimming left V 5 bases short and J 0 bases short, with 14 bases between. CDR3 length: 16 residues. The germline V gene encodes CDR1 MNHNY and CDR2 SVGAGI (reference sequence). CDR3 region: CASSPRVGDSGNTIYF. The CDR3 DNA follows: TGTGCCAGCAGTCCGCGGGTCGGGGACTCTGGAAACACCATATATTTT.

This clone has ten or more counts. This chain's CDR3 is CASSVGSDAEAFF. The DNA of the CDR3 is TGCGCCAGCAGTGTGGGGTCGGATGCTGAAGCTTTCTTT. This chain links TRBV10-2 with TRBJ1-1; the D is unclear. The germline CDR1 and CDR2 sequences are WSHSY and SAAADI. The CDR3 runs to 13 residues. V shed 4 bases and J shed 6 bases, with 12 bases lying between them.

The rearrangement uses TRBV6-5 and TRBJ2-7, with D possibly TRBD1 on 6 matching bases. Trimming cost V 6 bases and J 1 base, with 13 bases left between them. Germline V gene sequence: CDR1 MNHEY, CDR2 SVGAGI. This CDR3 spans 14 amino acids. The CDR3 nucleotides are TGTGCCAGCAGCAAATCCGGACAGTCCTACGAGCAGTACTTC. It encodes CASSKSGQSYEQYF.

This chain links TRBV7-2 with TRBJ2-1, with 9 bases matching TRBD2. CDR3 length: 16 residues. Per germline, CDR1 SGHTA and CDR2 FQGNSA. V lost 3 bases to trimming and J lost 2 bases; unmatched junction nucleotides: 5. The CDR3 nucleotides are TGTGCCAGCAGCTTGGGAGCTAGCGGGACCTACAATGAGCAGTTCTTC. Translation gives CASSLGASGTYNEQFF. Complete variable domain (other parts from reference TRBV7-2 and TRBJ2-1): GAGVSQSPSNKVTEKGKDVELRCDPISGHTALYWYRQSLGQGLEFLIYFQGNSAPDKSGLPSDRFSAERTGGSVSTLTIQRTQQEDSAVYLCASSLGASGTYNEQFFGPGTRLTVL.

In this sample, this clone turned up many times. The J gene is TRBJ2-1, the V gene TRBV7-9, with TRBD2 as a possible D gene (6 bases). In germline, CDR1 is SEHNR, CDR2 FQNEAQ (reference sequence). The CDR3 is 17 residues long. Trimming took 1 base from V and 4 from J, leaving 17 bases between them. The DNA for the CDR3 is TGTGCCAGCAGCTTAGGTCTGATGTCTAGCGAGTACAATGAGCAGTTCTTC. As protein: CASSLGLMSSEYNEQFF.

This clone was detected a few times. The gene calls are TRBV6-5 and TRBJ2-3, with D unclear. The V end was cut by 6 bases, the J end by 0 bases, with 10 bases between. Germline V gives CDR1 MNHEY, CDR2 SVGAGI. This CDR3 comprises 14 residues. DNA for the CDR3: TGTGCCAGCAGGAGGAGAACTAGCACAGATACGCAGTATTTT. Protein: CASRRRTSTDTQYF.

This clone was seen more than once but under ten times. This rearrangement joins TRBV27 to TRBJ1-1, with 8 nucleotides matching TRBD1. J lost 2 bases, V lost 5 bases, and 10 bases had no gene match. Germline V gene data show CDR1 as MNHEY and CDR2 as SMNVEV (reference sequence). This CDR3 has 16 residues. CDR3 bases: TGTGCCAGCAGTCCAGGGGACAGGAGGAGAAACACTGAAGCTTTCTTT. This gives the protein CASSPGDRRRNTEAFF.

This clone showed up just a few times. The CDR3: CASRGQASGANVLTF. The CDR3 region has the DNA TGTGCCAGCAGAGGACAGGCCTCTGGGGCCAACGTCCTGACTTTC. The chain links TRBV6-1 to TRBJ2-6, with 7 nucleotides matching TRBD1. CDR1 and CDR2 from the germline V gene are MNHNS and SASEGT. After removal of 6 bases from V and 0 bases from J, the junction contained 2 bases not matched to a gene. The CDR3 is made up of 15 amino acids.

The chain employs TRBV20-1 and TRBJ2-5; D gene uncertain. The CDR3 runs to 11 residues. The ends were cut back, 1 base at V and 4 bases at J, with 4 bases in the middle. Per the germline V gene, CDR1 is DFQATT and CDR2 is SNEGSKA (reference sequence). The CDR3 DNA reads TGCAGTGCTAGAGCTTTAGAGACCCAGTACTTC. It codes for CSARALETQYF.

The gene calls are TRBV15 and TRBJ1-5; a weak D match, TRBD1 (6 bases). Trimming removed 8 bases at V and 0 bases at J, with 23 bases between. Germline V gene sequence: CDR1 LNHNV, CDR2 YYDKDF (reference sequence). This CDR3 has 18 residues. The CDR3: CATQSGGQYFYSNQPQHF. As DNA, the CDR3 is TGTGCCACCCAATCGGGGGGCCAGTATTTTTATAGCAATCAGCCCCAGCATTTT.

This sequence joins TRBV5-1 and TRBJ2-7, with 13 bases identical to TRBD2. The CDR3 runs to 14 residues. The V gene end was trimmed by 5 bases and the J gene end by 3 bases; junction bases not matched to a gene: 2. Germline assignment: CDR1 SGHRS and CDR2 YFSETQ. The CDR3 spells CASRLAGGIYEQYF. CDR3 bases: TGCGCCAGCAGACTAGCGGGAGGGATCTACGAGCAGTACTTC.

This clone turned up a few times. The chain joins TRBV2 to TRBJ2-2; D is unresolved. The CDR3 extends over 15 amino acids. V lost 4 bases and J lost 4, with 13 bases in between. From germline, CDR1 is SNHLY and CDR2 FYNNEI. The DNA of the CDR3 is TGTGCCAGCAGTGTTTCACAGTTCGGCACCGGGGAGCTGTTTTTT. Encoded protein: CASSVSQFGTGELFF.

In this sample, this clone turned up many times. The chain uses TRBV9 and TRBJ2-1, with D possibly matching TRBD2 (6 bases). The CDR3 is 15 amino acids. The V and J ends lost 4 bases and 0 bases respectively, with 11 bases between them. CDR1 is SGDLS, CDR2 YYNGEE, per germline. CDR3 sequence (DNA): TGTGCCAGCAGCATAAAGACTAGCTCCTACAATGAGCAGTTCTTC. Translated: CASSIKTSSYNEQFF.

J is TRBJ2-7 and V is TRBV9; TRBD1 agrees at 9 bases. Unmatched junction bases numbered 5, after V lost 7 bases and J lost 0 bases. Germline V lookup: CDR1 SGDLS, CDR2 YYNGEE. The CDR3 contains 14 residues. CDR3 loop: CASSGTGSSYEQYF. In nucleotides, the CDR3 is TGTGCCAGCTCCGGGACAGGGAGCTCCTACGAGCAGTACTTC.

Regarding this clone: The same CDR3 can be traced to other DNA sequences in this sample. The V and J genes are TRBV18 and TRBJ1-5, with 9 bases that match TRBD1. Germline V CDR1 and CDR2: KGHSH, LQKENI. This CDR3 is built from 13 residues. V shed 5 bases, J shed 7 bases, and the junction held 3 bases outside the gene matches. For the CDR3, the DNA is TGTGCCAGCTCATCGGACAGGGGACAGCCCCAGCATTTT. Its protein product is CASSSDRGQPQHF.

This sequence joins TRBV9 and TRBJ2-3; perhaps TRBD2 as D (6 bases). Trimming took 4 bases from V and 6 from J, leaving 12 bases between them. The CDR3 runs to 13 residues. The V gene's germline CDR1 is SGDLS and CDR2 YYNGEE. The chain's CDR3 is CASSPDAGDTQYF. The CDR3 DNA reads TGTGCCAGCAGCCCAGACGCGGGGGATACGCAGTATTTT.

This clone has a handful of counts. The V call is TRBV5-1, the J call TRBJ2-3; D is unclear. The V gene's germline CDR1 is SGHRS and CDR2 YFSETQ. The CDR3 length is 16 residues. V lost 1 base, J lost 4 bases, and 16 bases lay in between. The chain's CDR3 is CASSLPKGISADTQYF. The CDR3 coding sequence is TGCGCCAGCAGCTTGCCCAAGGGAATAAGCGCAGATACGCAGTATTTT.

This sequence joins TRBV11-3 and TRBJ2-7; D is possibly TRBD2 (6 bases). The CDR3 runs to 17 residues. Trimming shortened V by 2 bases and J by 1 base, and 18 bases separated the two germline ends. Germline V gene data show CDR1 as SGHNT and CDR2 as YENEEA. In DNA form, the CDR3 reads TGTGCCAGCAGCTTACCCCCACCGGGAGAGGTATCCTACGAGCAGTACTTC. Encoded protein: CASSLPPPGEVSYEQYF. Using reference TRBV11-3 and TRBJ2-7 for the parts outside the CDR3, the full variable domain is EAGVVQSPRYKIIEKKQPVAFWCNPISGHNTLYWYLQNLGQGPELLIRYENEEAVDDSQLPKDRFSAERLKGVDSTLKIQPAELGDSAVYLCASSLPPPGEVSYEQYFGPGTRLTVT.

This clone was counted a few times. This sequence joins TRBV5-8 and TRBJ2-3; D may be TRBD2 (5 bases). Germline CDR1 SGHTS, CDR2 YDEGEE. CDR3 size: 15 residues. Trimming left V 1 base short and J 3 bases short, with 12 bases between. The CDR3 region is CASSLLGGLTDTQYF. Written as DNA, the CDR3 is TGTGCCAGCAGCTTGTTGGGCGGGTTGACAGATACGCAGTATTTT.

This clone was counted a few times. The chain combines TRBV7-2 with TRBJ2-1, with 8 positions matching TRBD2. Trimming took 5 bases from V and 6 from J; bases not matched to a gene: 9. The germline gives CDR1 SGHTA, CDR2 FQGNSA. There are 15 residues in the CDR3. DNA of the CDR3: TGTGCCAGCAGCCCTAGGGGGACTAGTCGCAATGAGCAGTTCTTC. This codes for CASSPRGTSRNEQFF.

This clone came up a few times. The V and J genes are TRBV5-1 and TRBJ2-1; D is undetermined. Germline assignment: CDR1 SGHRS and CDR2 YFSETQ. The CDR3 has 15 amino acids. V lost 2 bases to trimming and J lost 5 bases, with 14 bases between them. The CDR3 protein is CASSFRPSANNEQFF. For the CDR3, the DNA is TGCGCCAGCAGCTTCAGGCCAAGCGCCAACAATGAGCAGTTCTTC.

This clone appeared many times. This chain uses TRBV14 with TRBJ2-1; 9 bases fit TRBD2. Germline CDR1 and CDR2: SGHDN and FVKESK. The CDR3 totals 13 residues. With 8 bases clipped from V and 8 bases from J, the junction kept 7 bases outside the gene matches. The CDR3 is CASGRLAVDEQFF. For the CDR3, the DNA is TGTGCCAGCGGAAGACTAGCGGTCGATGAGCAGTTCTTC.

In this sample, this clone turned up a few times. The V gene is TRBV19, the J gene TRBJ2-5; 10 bases line up with TRBD1. V was pared by 7 bases and J by 1 base, with 6 bases of the junction left unmatched. There are 15 residues in the CDR3. Germline V lookup: CDR1 LNHDA, CDR2 SQIVND (reference sequence). The CDR3 loop reads CASKDRGTLQETQYF. The DNA for the CDR3 is TGTGCCAGTAAGGACAGGGGGACACTCCAAGAGACCCAGTACTTC.

The gene calls are TRBV14 and TRBJ1-2; D unresolved. Germline V gives CDR1 SGHDN, CDR2 FVKESK. The CDR3 runs to 14 residues. Between the trimmed V and J ends, which lost 0 bases and 7 bases, there was a span of 12 bases. The DNA for the CDR3 is TGTGCCAGCAGCCAAGATCAGGTTGTTAGTGGCTACACCTTC. This codes for CASSQDQVVSGYTF.

This chain links TRBV18 with TRBJ2-7; 12 nucleotides match TRBD2. CDR3 length equals 14 residues. Looked up from germline, CDR1 is KGHSH and CDR2 is LQKENI. J lost 6 bases, V lost 3 bases, and 3 bases had no gene match. This CDR3 is CASSPELAGGEQYF. The CDR3 coding sequence is TGTGCCAGCTCACCTGAACTAGCGGGAGGCGAGCAGTACTTC.

DNA of the CDR3: TGTGCCAGCAGCCGAGACGGAGAGACCCAGTACTTC. Translating it yields CASSRDGETQYF. The rearrangement links TRBV5-4 to TRBJ2-5; D remains unclear. This CDR3 is 12 amino acids long. Trimming removed 4 bases at V and 4 bases at J, with 8 bases between. Germline V CDR1 and CDR2: SGHNT, YYREEE (reference sequence).